The T cell receptor beta chain under discussion was sequenced for a study of blood T cell repertoires in COVID-19. Only in-frame clones appear in the TCRdb table, and some are missing; sequencing was by immunoSEQ multiplex PCR. The sample yields approximately 270,000 clones, around 90% seen once. The CDR3 runs 14 residues. Trimming cost V 7 bases and J 1 base, with 13 bases left between them. Germline CDR1 reads SNHLY; CDR2 reads FYNNEI. This sequence was found in a man in his forties or fifties with acute or convalescent COVID-19. The rearrangement uses TRBV2 and TRBJ1-1, with TRBD1 as a possible D gene (6 bases). The sequenced material came from peripheral blood. CDR3 loop: CASTPGQWNTEAFF. The CDR3 nucleotides are TGTGCCAGCACCCCCGGACAGTGGAACACTGAAGCTTTCTTT.